A single count supports the clone carrying this T cell receptor beta chain. Assay: immunoSEQ multiplex PCR; the TCRdb copy retains only in-frame clones and omits some. Seen here are about 150,000 clones, more than 85% observed once, and the top ten hold approximately 5.7%. The data are from a study of control samples from healthy donors and cancer patients. Germline V gene lookup returns CDR1 MNHEY and CDR2 SVGEGT. CDR3 length: 12 amino acids. Trimming pared 0 bases from V and 6 bases from J, leaving 3 bases between. The V and J genes are TRBV6-2 or TRBV6-3 and TRBJ1-5; D uncertain. The TCR originated in a man between 18 and 35 years old in good health. Sequences were obtained from blood. The CDR3 here is CASSYSVQPQHF. In DNA, the CDR3 is TGTGCCAGCAGTTACTCGGTTCAGCCCCAGCATTTT.